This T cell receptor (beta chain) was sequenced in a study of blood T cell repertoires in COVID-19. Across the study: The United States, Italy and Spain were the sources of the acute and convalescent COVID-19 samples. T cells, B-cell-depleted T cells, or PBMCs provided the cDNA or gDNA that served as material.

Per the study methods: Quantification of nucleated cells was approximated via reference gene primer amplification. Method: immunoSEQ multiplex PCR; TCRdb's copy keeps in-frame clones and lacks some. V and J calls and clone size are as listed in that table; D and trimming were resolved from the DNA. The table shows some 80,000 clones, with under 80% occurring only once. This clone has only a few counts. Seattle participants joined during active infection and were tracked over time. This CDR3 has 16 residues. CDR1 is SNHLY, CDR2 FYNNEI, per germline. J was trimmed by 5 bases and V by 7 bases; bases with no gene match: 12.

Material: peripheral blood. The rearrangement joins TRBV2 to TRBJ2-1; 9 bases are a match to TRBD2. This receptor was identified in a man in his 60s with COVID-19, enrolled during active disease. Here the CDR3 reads CASTLSSGTSNNEQFF. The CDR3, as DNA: TGTGCCAGCACCCTGTCCAGTGGGACTAGCAACAATGAGCAGTTCTTC. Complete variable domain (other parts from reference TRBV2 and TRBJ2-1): EPEVTQTPSHQVTQMGQEVILRCVPISNHLYFYWYRQILGQKVEFLVSFYNNEISEKSEIFDDQFSVERPDGSNFTLKIRSTKLEDSAMYFCASTLSSGTSNNEQFFGPGTRLTVL.